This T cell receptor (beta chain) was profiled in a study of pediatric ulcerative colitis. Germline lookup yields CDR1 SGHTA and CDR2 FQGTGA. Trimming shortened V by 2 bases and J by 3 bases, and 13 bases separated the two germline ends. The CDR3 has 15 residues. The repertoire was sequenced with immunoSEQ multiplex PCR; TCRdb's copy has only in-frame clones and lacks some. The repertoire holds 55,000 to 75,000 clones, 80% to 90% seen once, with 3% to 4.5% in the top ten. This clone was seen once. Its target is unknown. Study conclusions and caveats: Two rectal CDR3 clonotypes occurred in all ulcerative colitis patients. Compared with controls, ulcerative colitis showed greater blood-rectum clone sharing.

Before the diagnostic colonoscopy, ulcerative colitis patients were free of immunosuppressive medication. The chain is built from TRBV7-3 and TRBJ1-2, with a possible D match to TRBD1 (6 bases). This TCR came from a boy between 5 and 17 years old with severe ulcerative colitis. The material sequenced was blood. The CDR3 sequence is CASSLAGAPDYGYTF. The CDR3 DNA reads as TGTGCCAGCAGCTTAGCAGGGGCTCCAGACTATGGCTACACCTTC.